This T cell receptor beta chain was sequenced during a study of OX40 agonist ivuxolimab in advanced cancers. Sequencing used immunoSEQ multiplex PCR; TCRdb keeps in-frame clones, though not all of them. The sample has over 95,000 clones; roughly 90% are singletons. The material sequenced was CD4+ or CD8+ T cells sorted from blood, taken in a trial of the OX40 agonist ivuxolimab. The source is an adult with an advanced solid tumor such as melanoma, head and neck, liver or kidney cancer.

This CDR3 is CASSLQGNSNQPQHF. CDR3 nucleotide sequence: TGTGCCAGTAGTCTACAGGGGAATAGCAATCAGCCCCAGCATTTT. The V call is TRBV19, the J call TRBJ1-5; 7 nucleotides match TRBD1. Germline CDR1 reads LNHDA; CDR2 reads SQIVND (reference sequence). The CDR3 covers 15 residues. The junction had 4 bases not matched to a gene; V was cut back by 5 bases and J by 0 bases.